The 7 T cell receptor beta chains presented below share a single source sample, sequenced in a study. TCRdb re-called the 5' RACE reads through MiXCR, storing one row per CDR3 protein. The sample holds some 37,000 distinct CDR3 sequences, over 15% seen once. Sequences were obtained from naive CD4+ T cells sorted from a lymph node. The subset: naive CD4+ T cells, CD4+CD45RA+CD25-. The receptors here all came from a female donor with breast cancer.

The V gene is TRBV6-2 or TRBV6-3, the J gene TRBJ2-7; 7 bases are shared with TRBD1. With 8 bases clipped from V and 7 bases from J, the junction kept 11 bases outside the gene matches. CDR3 length: 13 amino acids. Germline CDR1 and CDR2: MNHEY and SVGEGT. CDR3 DNA sequence: TGTGCCAGCCTCGGACAGGAATTTTGGGAGCAGTACTTC. It is translated as CASLGQEFWEQYF.

This clonotype came up many times. The CDR3 region is CASSSQGGSEAFF. For the CDR3, the DNA is TGTGCCAGCAGCTCCCAGGGGGGCTCTGAAGCTTTCTTT. The gene calls are TRBV7-2 and TRBJ1-1, with 7 nucleotides matching TRBD1. Germline V gene lookup returns CDR1 SGHTA and CDR2 FQGNSA. CDR3 length equals 13 residues. The J segment lost 6 bases and the V segment lost 4 bases, leaving 5 bases of the junction unmatched.

The sample holds many counts of this clonotype. This sequence joins TRBV6-1 and TRBJ2-7; D is unresolved. Germline-derived CDR1 and CDR2 are MNHNS and SASEGT. The V and J ends lost 4 bases and 3 bases respectively, with 10 bases between them. The CDR3 loop spans 13 amino acids. CDR3 nucleotide sequence: TGTGCCAGCAGTGTCGGACGGATCTACGAGCAGTACTTC. Its translation is CASSVGRIYEQYF.

This clonotype was recorded many times. The rearrangement uses TRBV2 and TRBJ1-1; D not certain. The ends were cut back, 7 bases at V and 1 base at J, with 4 bases in the middle. The CDR3 spans 11 residues. CDR1 and CDR2 (germline): SNHLY, FYNNEI. The CDR3 nucleotides are TGTGCCAGCACAGAGAACACTGAAGCTTTCTTT. Translating it yields CASTENTEAFF.

This clonotype was picked up a small number of times. The V and J genes are TRBV20-1 and TRBJ1-5; maybe TRBD1 (5 bases). V gave up 0 bases and J gave up 2 bases, with 20 bases separating them. The CDR3 totals 18 residues. Per germline, CDR1 DFQATT and CDR2 SNEGSKA (reference sequence). The CDR3 is CSARDLRRQGEGNQPQHF. The CDR3 nucleotides read TGCAGTGCTAGAGATCTAAGGCGTCAGGGTGAGGGCAATCAGCCCCAGCATTTT.

By proportion, this clonotype is medium-sized. V gene TRBV6-2 or TRBV6-3 combines with J gene TRBJ2-5, with a weak D call TRBD2 (6 bases). Trimming left V 2 bases short and J 5 bases short, with 18 bases between. The CDR3 is made up of 16 amino acids. Germline values: CDR1 MNHEY, CDR2 SVGEGT. CDR3 sequence (DNA): TGTGCCAGCAGTTACGCATTCTCGGCGGGGCGGGAGACCCAGTACTTC. Translating gives CASSYAFSAGRETQYF.

This rearrangement joins TRBV5-1 to TRBJ1-1; no clear D. The CDR3 consists of 14 residues. Between the trimmed V and J ends, which lost 4 bases and 3 bases, there was a span of 13 bases. Germline assignment: CDR1 SGHRS and CDR2 YFSETQ. The CDR3 nucleotides read TGCGCCAGCAGCCCAGCTACAGAGTACACTGAAGCTTTCTTT. The encoded protein is CASSPATEYTEAFF.